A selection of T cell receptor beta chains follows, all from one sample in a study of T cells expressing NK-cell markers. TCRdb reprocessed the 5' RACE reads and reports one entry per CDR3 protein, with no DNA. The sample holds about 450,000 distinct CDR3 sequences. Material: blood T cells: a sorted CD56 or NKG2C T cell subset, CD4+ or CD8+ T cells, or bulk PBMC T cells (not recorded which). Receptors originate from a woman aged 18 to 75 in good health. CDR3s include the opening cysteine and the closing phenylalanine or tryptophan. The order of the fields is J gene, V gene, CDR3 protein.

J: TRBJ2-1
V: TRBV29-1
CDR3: CSVHPGRTDAYNEQFF

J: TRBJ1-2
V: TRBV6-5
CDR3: CASSYSRTGSYGYTF

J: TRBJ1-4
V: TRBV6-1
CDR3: CASSSWGNEKLFF

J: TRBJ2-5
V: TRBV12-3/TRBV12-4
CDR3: CASKRGGGETQYF

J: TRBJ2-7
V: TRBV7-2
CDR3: CASSFRTGSYEQYF

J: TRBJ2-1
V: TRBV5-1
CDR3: CASSPEGLGEQFF

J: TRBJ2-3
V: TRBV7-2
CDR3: CASSLEGFRPQYF

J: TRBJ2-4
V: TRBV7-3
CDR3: CASSTRTSGGDIQYF

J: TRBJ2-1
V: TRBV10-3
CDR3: CATWASGASSYNEQFF

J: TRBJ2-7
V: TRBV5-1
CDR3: CASSLQSDRAYEQYF

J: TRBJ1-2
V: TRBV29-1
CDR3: CSVAPGLDYGYTF

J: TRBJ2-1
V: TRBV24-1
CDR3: CATSDQDRGSSYNEQFF

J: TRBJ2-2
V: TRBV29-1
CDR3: CSARLAGGGELFF

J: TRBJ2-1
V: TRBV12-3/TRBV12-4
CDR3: CASSLALGSSYNEQFF

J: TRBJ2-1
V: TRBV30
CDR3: CAWSAYGEWVYYNEQFF

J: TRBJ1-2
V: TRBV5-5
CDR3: CASSSIGARYGYTF

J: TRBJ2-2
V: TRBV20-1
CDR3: CSAAGTANTGELFF

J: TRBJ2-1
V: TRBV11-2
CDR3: CASSGLEAYSYNEQFF

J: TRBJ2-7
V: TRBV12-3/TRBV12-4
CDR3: CASTTGRREQYF

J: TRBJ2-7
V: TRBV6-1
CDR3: CASSPTGTPYEQYF

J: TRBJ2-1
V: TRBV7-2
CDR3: CASSPPGGRGEQFF

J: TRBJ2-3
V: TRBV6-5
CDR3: CASSRGSDTQYF